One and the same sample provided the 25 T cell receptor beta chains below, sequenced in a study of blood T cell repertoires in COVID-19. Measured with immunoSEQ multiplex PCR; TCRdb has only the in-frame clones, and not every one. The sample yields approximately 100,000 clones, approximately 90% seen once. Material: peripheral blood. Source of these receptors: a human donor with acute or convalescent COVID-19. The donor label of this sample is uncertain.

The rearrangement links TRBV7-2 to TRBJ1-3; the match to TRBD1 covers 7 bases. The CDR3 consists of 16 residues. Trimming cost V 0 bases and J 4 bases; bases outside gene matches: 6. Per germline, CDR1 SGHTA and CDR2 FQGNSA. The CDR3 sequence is CASSLARQGTGNTIYF. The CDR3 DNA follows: TGTGCCAGCAGCTTAGCCCGACAGGGTACGGGAAACACCATATATTTT.

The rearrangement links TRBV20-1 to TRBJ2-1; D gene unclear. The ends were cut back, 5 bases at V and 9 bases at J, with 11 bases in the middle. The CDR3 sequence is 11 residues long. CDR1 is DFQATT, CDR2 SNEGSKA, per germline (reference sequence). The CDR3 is CSAPLSSEQFF. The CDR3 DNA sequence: TGCAGTGCTCCTCTCTCTAGTGAGCAGTTCTTC.

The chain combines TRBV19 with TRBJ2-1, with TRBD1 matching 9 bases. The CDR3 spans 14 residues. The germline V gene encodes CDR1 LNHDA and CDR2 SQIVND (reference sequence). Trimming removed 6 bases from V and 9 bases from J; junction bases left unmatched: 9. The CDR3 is CASRRGTGLFEQFF. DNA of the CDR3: TGTGCCAGTAGGCGGGGGACAGGGTTATTTGAGCAGTTCTTC.

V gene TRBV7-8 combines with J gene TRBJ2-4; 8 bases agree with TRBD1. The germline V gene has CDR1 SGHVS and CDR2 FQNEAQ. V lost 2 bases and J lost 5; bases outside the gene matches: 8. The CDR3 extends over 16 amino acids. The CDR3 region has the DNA TGTGCCAGCAGCTTATTGAGGACAGGGCGTGAAAACATTCAGTACTTC. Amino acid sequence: CASSLLRTGRENIQYF.

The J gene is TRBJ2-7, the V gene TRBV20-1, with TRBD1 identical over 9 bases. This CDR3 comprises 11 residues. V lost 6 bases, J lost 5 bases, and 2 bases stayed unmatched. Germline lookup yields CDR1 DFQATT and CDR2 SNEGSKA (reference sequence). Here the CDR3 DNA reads TGCAGTGCCCGGACAGGGGACGAGCAGTACTTC. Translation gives CSARTGDEQYF.

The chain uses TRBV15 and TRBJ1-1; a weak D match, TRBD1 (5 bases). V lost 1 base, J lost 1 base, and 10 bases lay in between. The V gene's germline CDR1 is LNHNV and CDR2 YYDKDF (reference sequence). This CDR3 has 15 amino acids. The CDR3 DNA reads TGTGCCACCAGCAGAGCTGGGGCACCGAACACTGAAGCTTTCTTT. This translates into CATSRAGAPNTEAFF.

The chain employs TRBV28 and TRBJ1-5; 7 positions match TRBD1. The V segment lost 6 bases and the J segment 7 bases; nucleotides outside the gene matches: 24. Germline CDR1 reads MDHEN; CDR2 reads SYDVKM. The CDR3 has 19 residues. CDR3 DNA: TGTGCCAGCAGCCTTATCTTTACCCAACAGGGGATAGGAGGACAGCCCCAGCATTTT. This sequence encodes CASSLIFTQQGIGGQPQHF.

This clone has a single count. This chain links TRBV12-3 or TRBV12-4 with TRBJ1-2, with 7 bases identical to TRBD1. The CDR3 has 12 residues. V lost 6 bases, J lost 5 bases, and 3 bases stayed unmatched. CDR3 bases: TGTGCCAGCAGCCGGGGACAGTATGGCTACACCTTC. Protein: CASSRGQYGYTF.

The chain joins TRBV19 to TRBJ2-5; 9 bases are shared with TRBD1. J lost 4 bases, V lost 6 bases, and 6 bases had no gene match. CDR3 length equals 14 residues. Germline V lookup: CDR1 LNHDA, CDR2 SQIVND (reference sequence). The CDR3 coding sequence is TGTGCCAGTAGCCGACAGGGGGACAGAGAGACCCAGTACTTC. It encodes CASSRQGDRETQYF.

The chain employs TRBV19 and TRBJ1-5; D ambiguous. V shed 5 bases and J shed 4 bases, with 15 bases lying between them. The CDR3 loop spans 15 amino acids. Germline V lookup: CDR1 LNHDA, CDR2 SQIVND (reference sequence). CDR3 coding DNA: TGTGCCAGTAGTGCCTCGACAATGGGTAATCAGCCCCAGCATTTT. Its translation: CASSASTMGNQPQHF.

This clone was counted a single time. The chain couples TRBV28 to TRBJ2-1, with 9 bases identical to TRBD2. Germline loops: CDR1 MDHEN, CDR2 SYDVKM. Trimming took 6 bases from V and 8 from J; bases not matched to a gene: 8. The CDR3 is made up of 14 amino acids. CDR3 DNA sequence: TGTGCCAGCAGGTCCGGCGCGGGGGGGTATGAGCAGTTCTTC. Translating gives CASRSGAGGYEQFF.

The CDR3 reads CASSLKQGFGYGYTF. CDR3 DNA sequence: TGTGCCAGCAGCTTAAAACAGGGTTTCGGCTATGGCTACACCTTC. The V gene is TRBV7-9, the J gene TRBJ1-2; TRBD1 is a possible D gene (6 bases). The CDR3 runs 15 residues. Trimming left V 2 bases short and J 4 bases short, with 14 bases between. Looked up from germline, CDR1 is SEHNR and CDR2 is FQNEAQ (reference sequence).

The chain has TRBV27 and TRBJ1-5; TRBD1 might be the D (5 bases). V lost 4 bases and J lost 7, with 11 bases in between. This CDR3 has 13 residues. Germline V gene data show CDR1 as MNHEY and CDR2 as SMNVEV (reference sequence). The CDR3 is CASSYSGGQPQHF. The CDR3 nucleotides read TGTGCCAGCAGTTATAGCGGGGGGCAGCCCCAGCATTTT.

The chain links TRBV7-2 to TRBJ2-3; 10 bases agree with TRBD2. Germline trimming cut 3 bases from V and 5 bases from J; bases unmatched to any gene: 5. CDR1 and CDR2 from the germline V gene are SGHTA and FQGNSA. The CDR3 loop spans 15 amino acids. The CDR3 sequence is CASSLSSGRGDTQYF. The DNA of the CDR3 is TGTGCCAGCAGCTTGTCAAGCGGGAGGGGAGATACGCAGTATTTT. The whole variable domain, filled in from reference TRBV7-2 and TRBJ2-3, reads GAGVSQSPSNKVTEKGKDVELRCDPISGHTALYWYRQSLGQGLEFLIYFQGNSAPDKSGLPSDRFSAERTGGSVSTLTIQRTQQEDSAVYLCASSLSSGRGDTQYFGPGTRLTVL.

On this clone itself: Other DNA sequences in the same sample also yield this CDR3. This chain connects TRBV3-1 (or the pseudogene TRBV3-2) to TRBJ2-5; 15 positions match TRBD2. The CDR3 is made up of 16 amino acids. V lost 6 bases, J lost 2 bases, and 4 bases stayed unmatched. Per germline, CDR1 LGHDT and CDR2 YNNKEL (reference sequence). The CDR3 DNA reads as TGTGCCAGCAGTCCAGGACTAGCGGGGGGGCAAGAGACCCAGTACTTC. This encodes CASSPGLAGGQETQYF.

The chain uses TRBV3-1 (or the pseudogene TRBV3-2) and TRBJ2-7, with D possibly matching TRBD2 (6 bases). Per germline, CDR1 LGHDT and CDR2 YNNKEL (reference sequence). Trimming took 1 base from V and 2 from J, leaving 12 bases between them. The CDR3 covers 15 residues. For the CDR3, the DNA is TGTGCCAGCAGCCAAGCACCGGGGGAGACCTACGAGCAGTACTTC. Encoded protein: CASSQAPGETYEQYF.

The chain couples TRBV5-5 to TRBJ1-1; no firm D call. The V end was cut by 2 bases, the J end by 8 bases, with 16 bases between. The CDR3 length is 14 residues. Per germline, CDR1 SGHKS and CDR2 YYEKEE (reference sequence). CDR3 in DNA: TGTGCCAGCAGCTTCGGACTGCCCGATATAGAAGCTTTCTTT. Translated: CASSFGLPDIEAFF.

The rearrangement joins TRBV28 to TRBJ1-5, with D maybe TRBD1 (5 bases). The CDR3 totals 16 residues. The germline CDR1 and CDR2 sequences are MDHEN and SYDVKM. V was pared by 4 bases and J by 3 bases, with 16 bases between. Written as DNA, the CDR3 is TGTGCCAGCAGTTCACCATTCCAGGGTGACAATCAGCCCCAGCATTTT. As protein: CASSSPFQGDNQPQHF.

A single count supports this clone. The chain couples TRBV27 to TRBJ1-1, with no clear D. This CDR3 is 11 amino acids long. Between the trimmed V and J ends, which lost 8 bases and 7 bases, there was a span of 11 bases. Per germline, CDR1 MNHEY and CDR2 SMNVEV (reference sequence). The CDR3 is CASLGGGEAFF. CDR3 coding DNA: TGTGCCAGCTTGGGAGGAGGTGAAGCTTTCTTT.

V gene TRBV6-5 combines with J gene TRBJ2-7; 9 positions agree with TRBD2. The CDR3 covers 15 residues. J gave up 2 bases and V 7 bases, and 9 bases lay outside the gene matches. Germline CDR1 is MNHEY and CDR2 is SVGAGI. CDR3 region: CASMGGSSGAYEQYF. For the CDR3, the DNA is TGTGCCAGCATGGGGGGGTCTAGCGGGGCCTACGAGCAGTACTTC.

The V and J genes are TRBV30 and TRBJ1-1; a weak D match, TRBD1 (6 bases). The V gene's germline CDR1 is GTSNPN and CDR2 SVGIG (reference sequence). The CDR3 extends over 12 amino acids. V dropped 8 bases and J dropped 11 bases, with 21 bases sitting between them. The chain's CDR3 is CAADGGPEEAFF. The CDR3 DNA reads TGTGCCGCCGACGGGGGGCCTGAAGAGGCTTTCTTT.

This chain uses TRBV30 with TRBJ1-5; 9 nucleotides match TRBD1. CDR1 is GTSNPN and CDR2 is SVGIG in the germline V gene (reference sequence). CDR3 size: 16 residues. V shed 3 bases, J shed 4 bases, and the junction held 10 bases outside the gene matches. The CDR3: CAWSGRPGQGNQPQHF. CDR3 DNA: TGTGCCTGGAGCGGTCGACCGGGACAGGGTAATCAGCCCCAGCATTTT.

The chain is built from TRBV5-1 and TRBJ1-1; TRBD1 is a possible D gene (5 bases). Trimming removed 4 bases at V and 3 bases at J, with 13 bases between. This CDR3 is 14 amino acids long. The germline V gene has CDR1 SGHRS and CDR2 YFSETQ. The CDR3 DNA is TGCGCCAGCAGCAAGGACGGGGGTTACACTGAAGCTTTCTTT. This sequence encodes CASSKDGGYTEAFF.

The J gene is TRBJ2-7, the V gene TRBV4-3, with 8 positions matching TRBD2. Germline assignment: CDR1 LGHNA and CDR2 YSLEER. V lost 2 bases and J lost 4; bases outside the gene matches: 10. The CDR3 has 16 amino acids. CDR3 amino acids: CASSQFYTTGGYEQYF. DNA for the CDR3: TGCGCCAGCAGCCAATTTTACACGACGGGAGGGTACGAGCAGTACTTC.

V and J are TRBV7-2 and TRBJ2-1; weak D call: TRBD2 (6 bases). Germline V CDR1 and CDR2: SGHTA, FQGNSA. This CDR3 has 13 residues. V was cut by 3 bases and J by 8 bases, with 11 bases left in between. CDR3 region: CASSFASADEQFF. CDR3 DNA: TGTGCCAGCAGCTTTGCTAGCGCGGATGAGCAGTTCTTC. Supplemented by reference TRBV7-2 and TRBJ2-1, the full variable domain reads GAGVSQSPSNKVTEKGKDVELRCDPISGHTALYWYRQSLGQGLEFLIYFQGNSAPDKSGLPSDRFSAERTGGSVSTLTIQRTQQEDSAVYLCASSFASADEQFFGPGTRLTVL.